The 10 T cell receptor beta chains below were found in one sample sequenced in a study of sequential checkpoint blockade in melanoma (dated by TCRdb to the late 2010s). Libraries were made using the immunoSEQ multiplex PCR assay. Imported from immuneACCESS, the table was reduced by TCRdb to in-frame sequences with V and J called. These copies leave out some clones; in studies compared against another copy, an unresolved V gene accounts for under half, and the cause of the remainder is not known. Recorded for this sample are thousands of clones; 30% to 40% of them occurred a single time. More than 9% of the sample comes from the top ten. The meaning of the sample's treatment or condition label: randomized to nivolumab then ipilimumab (arm A) or the reverse (arm B). The sequences come from tumor tissue (inferred from file names), collected from a patient given nivolumab and ipilimumab in sequence. Source of these receptors: a human donor with melanoma.

The chain joins TRBV11-3 to TRBJ2-1, with D unresolved. Germline CDR1 and CDR2: SGHNT and YENEEA. This CDR3 contains 15 residues. V gave up 3 bases and J gave up 8 bases, with 17 bases separating them. CDR3 in amino acids: CASSLVSSASDEQFF. The CDR3 bases are TGTGCCAGCAGCTTGGTATCTTCGGCCTCCGATGAGCAGTTCTTC.

The rearrangement joins TRBV6-8 to TRBJ2-7; D may match TRBD1 or TRBD2 (5 bases each). CDR3 length: 13 residues. The germline V and J ends were trimmed by 5 bases and 5 bases, with 13 bases remaining between them. Germline lookup yields CDR1 MNHGY and CDR2 SAAAGT. The CDR3 DNA reads as TGTGCCAGCAGTGTATGGGGCGGGCACGAGCAGTACTTC. Translating it yields CASSVWGGHEQYF.

This clone was observed a few times. The chain couples TRBV9 to TRBJ2-2; 9 bases are a match to TRBD2. Germline V CDR1 and CDR2: SGDLS, YYNGEE. V dropped 3 bases and J dropped 6; count of bases not matched to a gene: 9. The CDR3 totals 16 residues. The DNA for the CDR3 is TGTGCCAGCAGCGCGGCCGGGACTAGCCTCTCCGGGGAGCTGTTTTTT. It specifies CASSAAGTSLSGELFF.

This clone was detected a few times. The V call is TRBV6-8, the J call TRBJ2-5; perhaps D is TRBD1 or TRBD2 (5 bases each). Germline-derived CDR1 and CDR2 are MNHGY and SAAAGT. V dropped 9 bases and J dropped 4 bases, with 21 bases sitting between them. This CDR3 has 15 amino acids. CDR3 bases: TGTGCCAGGGGGTCCGGGGACCCGCGTATAGAGACCCAGTACTTC. Translation gives CARGSGDPRIETQYF.

The chain carries TRBV9 and TRBJ2-3, with D unresolved. This CDR3 region has 16 residues. Trimming left V 0 bases short and J 2 bases short, with 13 bases between. CDR1 and CDR2 (germline): SGDLS, YYNGEE. The CDR3 protein is CASSVALNSHTDTQYF. CDR3 in DNA: TGTGCCAGCAGCGTAGCTCTGAACAGCCACACAGATACGCAGTATTTT. Full variable domain (outside the CDR3, taken from reference TRBV9 and TRBJ2-3): DSGVTQTPKHLITATGQRVTLRCSPRSGDLSVYWYQQSLDQGLQFLIQYYNGEERAKGNILERFSAQQFPDLHSELNLSSLELGDSALYFCASSVALNSHTDTQYFGPGTRLTVL.

The sample holds one count of this clone. This chain links TRBV18 with TRBJ2-4, with 8 nucleotides matching TRBD2. Germline values: CDR1 KGHSH, CDR2 LQKENI. J was trimmed by 8 bases and V by 4 bases; bases with no gene match: 7. The CDR3 totals 14 residues. CDR3 DNA sequence: TGTGCCAGCTCACGCGGCGGGGGGCGAGACATTCAGTACTTC. Translated, it gives CASSRGGGRDIQYF.

This clone was seen a handful of times. V usage is TRBV5-1 and J usage is TRBJ2-3, with 10 nucleotides matching TRBD2. This CDR3 has 17 residues. The ends lost 1 base at V and 4 bases at J; junction bases unmatched: 9. Germline loops: CDR1 SGHRS, CDR2 YFSETQ. The CDR3 loop is CASSLRDLAGVPDTQYF. The CDR3 DNA follows: TGCGCCAGCAGCTTGAGGGATCTAGCGGGAGTGCCAGATACGCAGTATTTT.

This rearrangement joins TRBV12-5 to TRBJ2-1, with a tentative D call TRBD1 (6 bases). Germline CDR1 LGHNT, CDR2 FRNRAP. This CDR3 is 20 amino acids long. V dropped 2 bases and J dropped 6 bases, with 29 bases sitting between them. The CDR3 nucleotides are TGTGCTAGTGGTTTGCCCCAGGTTATCGGACAGTCGACGGGAAGCAATGAGCAGTTCTTC. Translating gives CASGLPQVIGQSTGSNEQFF.

This clone was seen a handful of times. The chain has TRBV11-3 and TRBJ2-3, with 7 bases matching TRBD1. CDR1 is SGHNT and CDR2 is YENEEA in the germline V gene. With V trimmed by 1 base and J by 0 bases, 7 bases remained unmatched. The CDR3 extends over 17 amino acids. The CDR3 DNA sequence: TGTGCCAGCAGCTTAGTCCCCGACAGGGTTAGCACAGATACGCAGTATTTT. Translation: CASSLVPDRVSTDTQYF.

This clone has only a few counts. The chain carries TRBV9 and TRBJ1-5; D is uncertain. V was cut by 5 bases and J by 1 base, with 10 bases left in between. Germline values: CDR1 SGDLS, CDR2 YYNGEE. The CDR3 sequence is 14 residues long. The CDR3 is CASSAGMSNQPQHF. CDR3 sequence (DNA): TGTGCCAGCAGTGCCGGGATGAGCAATCAGCCCCAGCATTTT.